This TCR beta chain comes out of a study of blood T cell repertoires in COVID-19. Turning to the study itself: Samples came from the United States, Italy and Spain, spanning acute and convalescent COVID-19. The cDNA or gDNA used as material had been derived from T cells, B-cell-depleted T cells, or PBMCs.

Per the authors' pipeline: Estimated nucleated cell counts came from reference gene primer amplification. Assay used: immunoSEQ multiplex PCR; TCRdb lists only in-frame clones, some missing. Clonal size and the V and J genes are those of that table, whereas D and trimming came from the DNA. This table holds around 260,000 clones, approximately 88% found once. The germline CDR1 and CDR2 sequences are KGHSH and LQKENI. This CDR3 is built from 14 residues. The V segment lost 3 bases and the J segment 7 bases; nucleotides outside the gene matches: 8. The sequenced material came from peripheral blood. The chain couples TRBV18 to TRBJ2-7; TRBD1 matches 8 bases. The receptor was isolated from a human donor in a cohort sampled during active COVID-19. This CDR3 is CASSPLGTGGEQYF. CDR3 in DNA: TGTGCCAGCTCACCGCTAGGGACAGGCGGGGAGCAGTACTTC.